Listed below are T cell receptor beta chains from one sample, sequenced in a study of blood T cell repertoires in COVID-19. Produced via immunoSEQ multiplex PCR; TCRdb's table is partial and in-frame only. The table lists 150,000 to 200,000 clones, about 75% of them singletons, with roughly 8.7% in the top ten. What was sequenced was peripheral blood. The receptors stem from a woman aged 50 to 60 with active or convalescent COVID-19. CDR3s include the opening cysteine and the closing phenylalanine or tryptophan.

TRBV14	TRBJ1-6	CASSQGLTRGSPLHF
TRBV4-2	TRBJ1-4	CASSQGRQPPTNEKLFF
TRBV4-3	TRBJ1-6	CASSQDLVLDSPLHF
TRBV9	TRBJ2-2	CASSVEGWGAGELFF
TRBV30	TRBJ1-6	CAWTNGLGGHNSPLHF
TRBV20-1	TRBJ2-1	CSASWGSNEQFF
TRBV19	TRBJ2-1	CASSIVLASSYNEQFF
TRBV6-5	TRBJ2-7	CASSYSRRGSEQYF
TRBV20-1	TRBJ2-3	CSASWRASTDTQYF
TRBV5-1	TRBJ1-1	CASSTARGKAEAFF
TRBV2	TRBJ2-2	CASSFAGTSGRGLFF
TRBV4-3	TRBJ1-6	CASSQEQYNSPLHF
TRBV4-2	TRBJ2-7	CASSQETGTLTYEQYF
TRBV5-1	TRBJ1-6	CASSLVGGATNSPLHF
TRBV5-1	TRBJ2-5	CASRSSGTGGRQETQYF
TRBV7-2	TRBJ2-5	CASSFPGLAGNQETQYF
TRBV19	TRBJ1-1	CASSKRDRETEAFF
TRBV5-1	TRBJ2-7	CASSFDSGPNEQYF
TRBV30	TRBJ1-2	CAWRPRTAVGYTF
TRBV3-1/TRBV3-2	TRBJ2-1	CASSPGLAGGTDEQFF
TRBV6-5	TRBJ2-7	CASTRDSPPYEQYF
TRBV30	TRBJ2-1	CAWRRKGSGRVGNNEQFF
TRBV2	TRBJ1-6	CASSGPVAVPLHF
TRBV28	TRBJ1-1	CASSRGGEQNTEAFF
TRBV29-1	TRBJ1-2	CSVESGRQHGYTF
TRBV5-6	TRBJ2-5	CASSGGGGTSGQTQYF
TRBV5-5	TRBJ1-4	CASSFTGSLTNEKLFF
TRBV5-1	TRBJ1-2	CASTPGTANYGYTF
TRBV9	TRBJ1-1	CASSPRQGADTEAFF
TRBV19	TRBJ2-1	CASSISGTYNEQFF
TRBV18	TRBJ1-1	CASSPAGRGNTEAFF
TRBV23-1	TRBJ1-1	CASSHDRESGGAFF
TRBV7-8	TRBJ1-2	CASSTRQEHGYTF
TRBV30	TRBJ2-7	CAWSGGDRGSYEQYF
TRBV6-6	TRBJ1-3	CASSPGHYSGNTIYF
TRBV7-8	TRBJ1-1	CASSPGTGTEAFF
TRBV29-1	TRBJ2-5	CSVAGYETQYF
TRBV3-1/TRBV3-2	TRBJ2-7	CASSQGRDEQYF
TRBV9	TRBJ2-1	CASSVVLAGGVNEQFF
TRBV18	TRBJ2-5	CASSPDRQETQYF
TRBV6-1	TRBJ2-7	CASSGGTGSTLDEQYF
TRBV9	TRBJ2-1	CASSVELAGANEQFF
TRBV19	TRBJ2-2	CASSLGPSRELFF
TRBV7-9	TRBJ2-7	CASNSGGATYEQYF
TRBV6-5	TRBJ2-1	CASSKLAGGSNEQFF
TRBV10-3	TRBJ2-2	CAIRSGLLNTGELFF